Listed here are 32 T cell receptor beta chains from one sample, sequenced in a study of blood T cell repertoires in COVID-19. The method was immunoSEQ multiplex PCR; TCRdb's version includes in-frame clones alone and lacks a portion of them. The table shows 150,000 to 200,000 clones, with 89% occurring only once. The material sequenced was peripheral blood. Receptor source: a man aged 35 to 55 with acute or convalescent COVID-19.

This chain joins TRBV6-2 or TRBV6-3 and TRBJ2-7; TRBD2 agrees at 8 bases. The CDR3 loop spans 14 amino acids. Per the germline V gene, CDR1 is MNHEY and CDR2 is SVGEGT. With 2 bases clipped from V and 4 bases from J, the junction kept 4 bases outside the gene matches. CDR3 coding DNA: TGTGCCAGCAGTTACACGGCGGGGGGATACGAGCAGTACTTC. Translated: CASSYTAGGYEQYF.

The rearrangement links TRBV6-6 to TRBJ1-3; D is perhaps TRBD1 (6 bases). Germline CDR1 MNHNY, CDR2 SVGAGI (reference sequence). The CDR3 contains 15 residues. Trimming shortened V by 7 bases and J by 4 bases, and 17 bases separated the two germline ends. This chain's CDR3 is CASIIQGTFGNTIYF. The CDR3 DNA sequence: TGTGCCAGCATCATACAGGGAACTTTCGGAAACACCATATATTTT.

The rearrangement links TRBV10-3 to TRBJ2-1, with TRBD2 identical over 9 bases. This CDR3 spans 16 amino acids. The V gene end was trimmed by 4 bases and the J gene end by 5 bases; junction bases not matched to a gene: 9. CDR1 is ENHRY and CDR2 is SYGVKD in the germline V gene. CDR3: CAISAQTSGRDNEQFF. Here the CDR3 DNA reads TGTGCCATCAGTGCCCAGACTAGCGGTCGGGACAATGAGCAGTTCTTC.

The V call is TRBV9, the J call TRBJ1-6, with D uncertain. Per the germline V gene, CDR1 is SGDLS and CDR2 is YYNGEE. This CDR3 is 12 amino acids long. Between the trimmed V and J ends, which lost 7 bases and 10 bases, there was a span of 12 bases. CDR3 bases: TGTGCCAGCTATCCCCCCGGGTCACCCCTCCACTTT. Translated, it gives CASYPPGSPLHF.

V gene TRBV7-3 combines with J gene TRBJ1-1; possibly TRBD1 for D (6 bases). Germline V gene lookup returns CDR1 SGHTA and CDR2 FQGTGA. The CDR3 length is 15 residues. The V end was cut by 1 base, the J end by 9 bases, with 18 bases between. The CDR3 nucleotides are TGTGCCAGCAGCTTAATTGGGGGGGCGTTTCGGAAAGCTTTCTTT. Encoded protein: CASSLIGGAFRKAFF.

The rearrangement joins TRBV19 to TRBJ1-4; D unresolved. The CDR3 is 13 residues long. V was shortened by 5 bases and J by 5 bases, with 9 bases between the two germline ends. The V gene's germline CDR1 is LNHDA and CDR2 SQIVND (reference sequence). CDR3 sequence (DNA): TGTGCCAGTAGTTGGGCCCAGAATGAAAAACTGTTTTTT. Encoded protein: CASSWAQNEKLFF.

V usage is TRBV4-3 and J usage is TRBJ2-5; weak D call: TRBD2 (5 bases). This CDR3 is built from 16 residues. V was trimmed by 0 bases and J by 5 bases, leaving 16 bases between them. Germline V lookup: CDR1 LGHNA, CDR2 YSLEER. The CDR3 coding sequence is TGCGCCAGCAGCCAAGATCTCGGAGCGCGCGGGGAGACCCAGTACTTC. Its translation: CASSQDLGARGETQYF.

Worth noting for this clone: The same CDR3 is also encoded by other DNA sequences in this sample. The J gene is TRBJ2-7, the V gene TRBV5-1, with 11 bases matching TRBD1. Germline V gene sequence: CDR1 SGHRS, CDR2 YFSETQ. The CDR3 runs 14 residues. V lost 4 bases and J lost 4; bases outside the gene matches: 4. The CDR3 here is CASSLGTGGYEQYF. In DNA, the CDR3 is TGCGCCAGCAGCCTAGGGACAGGGGGGTACGAGCAGTACTTC.

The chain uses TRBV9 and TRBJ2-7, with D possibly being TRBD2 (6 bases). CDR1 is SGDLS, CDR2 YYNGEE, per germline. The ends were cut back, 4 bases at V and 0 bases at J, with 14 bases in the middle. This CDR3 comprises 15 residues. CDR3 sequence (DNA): TGTGCCAGCAGCATTAGCGGCGACCCCTCCTACGAGCAGTACTTC. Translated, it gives CASSISGDPSYEQYF. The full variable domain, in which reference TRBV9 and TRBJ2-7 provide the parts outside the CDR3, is DSGVTQTPKHLITATGQRVTLRCSPRSGDLSVYWYQQSLDQGLQFLIQYYNGEERAKGNILERFSAQQFPDLHSELNLSSLELGDSALYFCASSISGDPSYEQYFGPGTRLTVT.

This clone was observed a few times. CDR3 nucleotide sequence: TGTGCCATCAGTGTAGGCGGGGTGACCTACGAGCAGTACTTC. This encodes CAISVGGVTYEQYF. The rearrangement uses TRBV10-3 and TRBJ2-7; weak D call: TRBD2 (6 bases). Between the trimmed V and J ends, which lost 4 bases and 2 bases, there was a span of 12 bases. Germline V gene sequence: CDR1 ENHRY, CDR2 SYGVKD. This CDR3 spans 14 amino acids.

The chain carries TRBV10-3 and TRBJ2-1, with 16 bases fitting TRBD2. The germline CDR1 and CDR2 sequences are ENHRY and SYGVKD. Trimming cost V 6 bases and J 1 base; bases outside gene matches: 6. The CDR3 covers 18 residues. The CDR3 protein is CAIRDGTSGGASYNEQFF. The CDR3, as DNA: TGTGCCATCAGGGATGGGACTAGCGGGGGGGCGTCCTACAATGAGCAGTTCTTC.

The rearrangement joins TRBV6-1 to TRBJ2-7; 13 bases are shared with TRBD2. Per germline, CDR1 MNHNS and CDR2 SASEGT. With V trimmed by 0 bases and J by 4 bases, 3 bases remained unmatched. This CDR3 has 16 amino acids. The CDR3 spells CASSEAGTSGVYEQYF. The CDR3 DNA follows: TGTGCCAGCAGTGAAGCGGGGACTAGCGGGGTGTACGAGCAGTACTTC.

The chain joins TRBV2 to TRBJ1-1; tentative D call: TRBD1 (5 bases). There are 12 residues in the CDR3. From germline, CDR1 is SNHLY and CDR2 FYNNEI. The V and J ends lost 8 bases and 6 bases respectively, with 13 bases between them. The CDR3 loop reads CASGGRAAEAFF. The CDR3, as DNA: TGTGCCAGCGGGGGGAGGGCGGCTGAAGCTTTCTTT.

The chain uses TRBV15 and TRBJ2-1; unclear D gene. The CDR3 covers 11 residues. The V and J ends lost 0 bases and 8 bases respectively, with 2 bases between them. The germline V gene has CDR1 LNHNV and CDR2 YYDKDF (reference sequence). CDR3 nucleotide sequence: TGTGCCACCAGCAGAGACGATGAGCAGTTCTTC. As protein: CATSRDDEQFF.

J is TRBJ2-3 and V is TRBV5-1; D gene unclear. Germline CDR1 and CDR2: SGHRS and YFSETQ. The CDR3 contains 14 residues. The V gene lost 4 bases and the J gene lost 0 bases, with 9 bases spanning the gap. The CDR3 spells CASSISYSTDTQYF. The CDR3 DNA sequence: TGCGCCAGCAGCATAAGCTATAGCACAGATACGCAGTATTTT.

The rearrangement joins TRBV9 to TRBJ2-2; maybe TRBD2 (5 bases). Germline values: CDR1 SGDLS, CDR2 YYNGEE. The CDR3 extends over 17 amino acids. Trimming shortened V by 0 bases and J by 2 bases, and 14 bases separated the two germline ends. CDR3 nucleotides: TGTGCCAGCAGCGTAGCTGTGCCAGCGGTAAACACCGGGGAGCTGTTTTTT. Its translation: CASSVAVPAVNTGELFF.

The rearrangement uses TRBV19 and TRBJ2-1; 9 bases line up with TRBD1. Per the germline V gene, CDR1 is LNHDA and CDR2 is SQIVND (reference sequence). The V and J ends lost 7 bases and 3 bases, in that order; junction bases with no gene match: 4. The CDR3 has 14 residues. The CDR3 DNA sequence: TGTGCCAGTAAGGACAGGGGATACTACAATGAGCAGTTCTTC. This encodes CASKDRGYYNEQFF.

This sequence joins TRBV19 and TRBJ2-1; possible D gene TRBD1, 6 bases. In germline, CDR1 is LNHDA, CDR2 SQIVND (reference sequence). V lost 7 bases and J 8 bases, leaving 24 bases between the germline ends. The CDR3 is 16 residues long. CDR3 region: CASTWKPGVSDDEQFF. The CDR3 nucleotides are TGTGCCAGTACCTGGAAACCAGGGGTTTCAGATGATGAGCAGTTCTTC.

CDR3 coding DNA: TGTGCCAGCTCACCGTCTAGCGGGGGCTACGAGCAGTACTTC. Translation gives CASSPSSGGYEQYF. The V and J genes are TRBV18 and TRBJ2-7; TRBD2 agrees at 10 bases. V shed 3 bases and J 3 bases; nucleotides not matched to a gene: 2. The CDR3 runs to 14 residues. Germline V gives CDR1 KGHSH, CDR2 LQKENI. The whole variable domain, remainder taken from reference TRBV18 and TRBJ2-7, is NAGVMQNPRHLVRRRGQEARLRCSPMKGHSHVYWYRQLPEEGLKFMVYLQKENIIDESGMPKERFSAEFPKEGPSILRIQQVVRGDSAAYFCASSPSSGGYEQYFGPGTRLTVT.

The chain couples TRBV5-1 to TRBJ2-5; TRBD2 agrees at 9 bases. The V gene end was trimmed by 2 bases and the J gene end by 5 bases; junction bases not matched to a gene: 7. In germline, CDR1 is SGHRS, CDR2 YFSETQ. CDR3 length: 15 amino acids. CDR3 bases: TGCGCCAGCAGCTTTCGGACTAGCGAAAGGGAGACCCAGTACTTC. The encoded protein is CASSFRTSERETQYF.

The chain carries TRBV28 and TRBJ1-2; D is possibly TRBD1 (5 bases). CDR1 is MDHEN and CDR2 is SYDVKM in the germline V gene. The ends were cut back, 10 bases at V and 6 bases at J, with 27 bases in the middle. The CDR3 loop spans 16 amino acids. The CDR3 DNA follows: TGTGCCACGGCGGGGATCCAGGAGGGGAATTCAAATGGCTACACCTTC. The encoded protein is CATAGIQEGNSNGYTF.

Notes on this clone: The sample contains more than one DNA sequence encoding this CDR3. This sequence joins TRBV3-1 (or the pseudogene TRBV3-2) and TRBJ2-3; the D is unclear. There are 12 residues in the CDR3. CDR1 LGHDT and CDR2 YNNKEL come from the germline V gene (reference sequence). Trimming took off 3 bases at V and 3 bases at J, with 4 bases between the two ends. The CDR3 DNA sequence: TGTGCCAGCAGCCACAGAACAGATACGCAGTATTTT. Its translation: CASSHRTDTQYF.

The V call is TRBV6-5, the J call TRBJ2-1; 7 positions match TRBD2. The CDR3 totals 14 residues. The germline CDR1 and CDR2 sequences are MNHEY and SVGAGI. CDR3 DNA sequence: TGTGCTTCGGGCCGCGGGGGTACCTACAATGAGCAGTTCTTC. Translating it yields CASGRGGTYNEQFF.

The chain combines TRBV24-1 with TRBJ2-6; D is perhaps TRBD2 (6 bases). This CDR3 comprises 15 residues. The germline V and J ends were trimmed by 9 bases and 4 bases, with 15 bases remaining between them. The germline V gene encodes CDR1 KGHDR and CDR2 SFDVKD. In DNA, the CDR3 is TGTGCCACCTCAATGGGGGGTACCGGGGCCAACGTCCTGACTTTC. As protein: CATSMGGTGANVLTF.

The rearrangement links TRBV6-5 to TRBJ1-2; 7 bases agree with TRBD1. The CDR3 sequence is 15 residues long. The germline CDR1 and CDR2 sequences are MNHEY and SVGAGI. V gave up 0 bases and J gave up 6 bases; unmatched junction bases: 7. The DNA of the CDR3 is TGTGCCAGCAGTTACTCGAGACAGGGAGTAAATGGCTACACCTTC. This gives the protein CASSYSRQGVNGYTF.

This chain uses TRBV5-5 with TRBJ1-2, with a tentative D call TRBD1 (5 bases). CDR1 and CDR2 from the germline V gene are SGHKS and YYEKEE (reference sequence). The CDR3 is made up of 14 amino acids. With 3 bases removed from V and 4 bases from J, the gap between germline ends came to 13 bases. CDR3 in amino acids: CASSSAGPSYGYTF. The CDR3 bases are TGTGCCAGCAGCTCGGCAGGGCCCTCCTATGGCTACACCTTC.

CDR3 residues: CASSLSAGGYEQYF. The CDR3 DNA sequence: TGTGCCAGCAGCTTATCGGCAGGGGGGTACGAGCAGTACTTC. The rearrangement uses TRBV13 and TRBJ2-7; the D gene is possibly TRBD1 (7 bases). This CDR3 spans 14 amino acids. V lost 2 bases and J lost 4, with 12 bases in between. CDR1 is PRHDT, CDR2 FYEKMQ, per germline (reference sequence). The entire variable domain, with the rest obtained from reference TRBV13 and TRBJ2-7, is as follows: AAGVIQSPRHLIKEKRETATLKCYPIPRHDTVYWYQQGPGQDPQFLISFYEKMQSDKGSIPDRFSAQQFSDYHSELNMSSLELGDSALYFCASSLSAGGYEQYFGPGTRLTVT.

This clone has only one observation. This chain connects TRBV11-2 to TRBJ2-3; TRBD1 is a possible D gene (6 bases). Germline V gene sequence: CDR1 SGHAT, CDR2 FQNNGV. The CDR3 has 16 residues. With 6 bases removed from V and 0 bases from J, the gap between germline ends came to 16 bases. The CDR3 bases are TGTGCCAGCAGTTTCGTGGGGGCCAGGAGCACAGATACGCAGTATTTT. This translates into CASSFVGARSTDTQYF.

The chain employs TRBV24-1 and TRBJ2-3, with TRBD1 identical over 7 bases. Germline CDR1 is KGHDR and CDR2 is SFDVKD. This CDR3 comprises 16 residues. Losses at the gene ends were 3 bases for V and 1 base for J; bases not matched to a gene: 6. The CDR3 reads CATSDLDRAGTDTQYF. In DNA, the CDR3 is TGTGCCACCAGTGATCTAGACAGGGCCGGCACAGATACGCAGTATTTT.

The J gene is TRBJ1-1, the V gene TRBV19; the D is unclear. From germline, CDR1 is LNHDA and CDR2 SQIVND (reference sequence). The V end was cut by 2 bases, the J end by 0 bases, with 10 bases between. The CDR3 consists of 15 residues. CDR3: CASSIQVEMNTEAFF. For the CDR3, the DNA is TGTGCCAGTAGTATACAGGTTGAGATGAACACTGAAGCTTTCTTT. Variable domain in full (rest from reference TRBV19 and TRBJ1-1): DGGITQSPKYLFRKEGQNVTLSCEQNLNHDAMYWYRQDPGQGLRLIYYSQIVNDFQKGDIAEGYSVSREKKESFPLTVTSAQKNPTAFYLCASSIQVEMNTEAFFGQGTRLTVV.

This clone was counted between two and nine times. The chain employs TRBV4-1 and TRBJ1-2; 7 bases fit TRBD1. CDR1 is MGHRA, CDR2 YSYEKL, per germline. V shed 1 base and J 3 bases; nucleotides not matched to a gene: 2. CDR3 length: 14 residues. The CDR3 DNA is TGCGCCAGCAGCCAAGTGGGACAGCACTATGGCTACACCTTC. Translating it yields CASSQVGQHYGYTF.

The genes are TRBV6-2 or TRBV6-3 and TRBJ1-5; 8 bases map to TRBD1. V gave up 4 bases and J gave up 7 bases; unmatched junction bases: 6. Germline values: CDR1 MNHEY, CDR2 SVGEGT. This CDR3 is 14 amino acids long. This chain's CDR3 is CASSWTGRDQPQHF. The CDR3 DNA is TGTGCCAGCAGTTGGACAGGGAGGGACCAGCCCCAGCATTTT.